What follows is one T cell receptor beta chain and its context. The sample originates from a study of CD8+CD57+ T cells in acquired aplastic anemia. This CDR3 comprises 13 residues. The germline gives CDR1 SEHNR, CDR2 FQNEAQ (reference sequence). V was shortened by 4 bases and J by 5 bases, with 11 bases between the two germline ends. Genomic DNA served as template for TCR beta VDJ and CDR3 profiling. TCRdb re-called the reads with MiXCR, one entry per CDR3 protein. The sample contains about 110,000 distinct CDR3 sequences, roughly 51% of which appear only once. The TCR sequence derives from a human donor in good health, serving as a control. Sequences were obtained from sorted CD4+, CD8+, or CD8+CD57+ T cells (not recorded which) from PBMCs. The rearrangement uses TRBV7-9 and TRBJ2-5; D is undetermined. The CDR3 coding sequence is TGTGCCAGCAGCTCGACCCGATTCGAGACCCAGTACTTC. This translates into CASSSTRFETQYF.